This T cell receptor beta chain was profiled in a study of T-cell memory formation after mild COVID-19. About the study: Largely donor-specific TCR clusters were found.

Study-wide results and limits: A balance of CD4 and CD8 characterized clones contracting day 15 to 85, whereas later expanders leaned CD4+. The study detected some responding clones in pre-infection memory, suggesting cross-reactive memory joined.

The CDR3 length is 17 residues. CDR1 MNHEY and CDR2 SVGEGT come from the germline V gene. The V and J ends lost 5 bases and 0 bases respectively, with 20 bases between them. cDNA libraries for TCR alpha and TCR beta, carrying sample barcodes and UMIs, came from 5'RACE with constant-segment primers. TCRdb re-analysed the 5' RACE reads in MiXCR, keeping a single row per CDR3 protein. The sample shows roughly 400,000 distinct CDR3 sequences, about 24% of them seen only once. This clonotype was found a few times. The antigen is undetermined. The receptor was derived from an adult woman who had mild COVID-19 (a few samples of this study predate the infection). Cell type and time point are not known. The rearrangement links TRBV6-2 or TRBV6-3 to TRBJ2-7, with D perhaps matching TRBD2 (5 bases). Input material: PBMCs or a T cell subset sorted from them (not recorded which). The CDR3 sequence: CASSPVPTRVASYEQYF. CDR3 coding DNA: TGTGCCAGCAGTCCCGTCCCAACGAGGGTGGCCTCCTACGAGCAGTACTTC.